Listed here are 26 T cell receptor beta chains from one sample, sequenced in a study of CD8 T cells in ankylosing spondylitis. Each CDR3 protein gets one entry after TCRdb re-called the 5' RACE reads with MiXCR. The sample lists 350,000 to 450,000 distinct CDR3 sequences, 20% to 25% occurring once. The material sequenced was blood, either unsorted or a sorted T cell fraction (not recorded which). These receptors came from a male donor with ankylosing spondylitis or in good health (not recorded which).

The CDR3 region is CASTIDRGNTEAFF. CDR3 coding DNA: TGTGCCAGCACCATAGACAGGGGGAACACTGAAGCTTTCTTT. The chain combines TRBV12-3 or TRBV12-4 with TRBJ1-1; 8 bases fit TRBD1. V lost 7 bases, J lost 1 base, and 5 bases stayed unmatched. This CDR3 has 14 residues.

This clonotype was seen more than once but under ten times. The rearrangement joins TRBV10-1 to TRBJ2-1; 8 positions agree with TRBD2. Trimming cost V 3 bases and J 6 bases; bases outside gene matches: 1. Germline CDR1 reads WNHNN; CDR2 reads SYGVQD (reference sequence). The CDR3 extends over 13 amino acids. The CDR3 sequence: CASSDLAGNEQFF. The CDR3 nucleotides are TGCGCCAGCAGTGATCTAGCGGGCAATGAGCAGTTCTTC.

This chain joins TRBV29-1 and TRBJ2-7, with D possibly TRBD1 on 6 matching bases. Trimming shortened V by 6 bases and J by 5 bases, and 20 bases separated the two germline ends. The germline V gene encodes CDR1 SQVTM and CDR2 ANQGSEA. This CDR3 comprises 14 residues. For the CDR3, the DNA is TGCAGCGTAATACCCACAGGGCTTCCCAACGAGCAGTACTTC. Translated, it gives CSVIPTGLPNEQYF.

This chain connects TRBV29-1 to TRBJ2-2, with 7 positions matching TRBD2. The germline V gene encodes CDR1 SQVTM and CDR2 ANQGSEA. This CDR3 spans 13 amino acids. V shed 4 bases, J shed 3 bases, and the junction held 2 bases outside the gene matches. As DNA, the CDR3 is TGCAGCGTTGTGGGAGGGGACACCGGGGAGCTGTTTTTT. It specifies CSVVGGDTGELFF.

This clonotype has only a few counts. The V and J genes are TRBV10-3 and TRBJ2-1; 11 positions match TRBD2. Germline CDR1 reads ENHRY; CDR2 reads SYGVKD. V dropped 6 bases and J dropped 2; count of bases not matched to a gene: 3. The CDR3 loop spans 15 amino acids. This CDR3 reads CAISATSGTYNEQFF. CDR3 bases: TGTGCCATCAGCGCGACTAGCGGGACCTACAATGAGCAGTTCTTC.

The chain joins TRBV5-1 to TRBJ1-2; unclear D gene. The ends were cut back, 2 bases at V and 3 bases at J, with 5 bases in the middle. CDR3 length equals 12 residues. The germline gives CDR1 SGHRS, CDR2 YFSETQ. CDR3 nucleotides: TGCGCCAGCAGCTTTGACGACTATGGCTACACCTTC. Its translation: CASSFDDYGYTF.

V is TRBV5-6 and J is TRBJ2-3; D is ambiguous. The germline V and J ends were trimmed by 4 bases and 0 bases, with 15 bases remaining between them. Looked up from germline, CDR1 is SGHDT and CDR2 is YYEEEE. The CDR3 is 16 residues long. The CDR3 sequence is CASSPAFPVSTDTQYF. As DNA, the CDR3 is TGTGCCAGCAGCCCGGCCTTTCCTGTTAGCACAGATACGCAGTATTTT.

The chain combines TRBV4-1 with TRBJ2-2, with no clear D. The V gene's germline CDR1 is MGHRA and CDR2 YSYEKL. This CDR3 has 14 amino acids. The germline V and J ends were trimmed by 3 bases and 2 bases, with 7 bases remaining between them. CDR3 in amino acids: CASSHTTNTGELFF. The CDR3 nucleotides are TGCGCCAGCAGCCACACTACTAACACCGGGGAGCTGTTTTTT.

V and J are TRBV11-2 and TRBJ2-7; 12 bases match TRBD2. The assigned J gene may be wrong: the sequence end matches TRBJ2-5 better. Germline V lookup: CDR1 SGHAT, CDR2 FQNNGV. CDR3 length equals 17 residues. CDR3 DNA: TGTGCCAGCAGCTTAGGTCCTAGCGGGGGGGGGAGTGAGACCCAGTACTTC. Amino acids: CASSLGPSGGGSETQYF.

Points on this clonotype: One end of the junction varies from germline; a read error may be responsible. This sequence joins TRBV19 and TRBJ1-5; D call uncertain. The germline gives CDR1 LNHDA, CDR2 SQIVND (reference sequence). This CDR3 has 14 amino acids. This CDR3 is CTSSILLSNQPQHF. The CDR3 DNA sequence: TGTACCAGTAGTATCTTGCTTAGCAATCAGCCCCAGCATTTT.

This clonotype was counted only a few times. The J gene is TRBJ2-1, the V gene TRBV29-1; no definite D call. The germline V and J ends were trimmed by 4 bases and 10 bases, with 8 bases remaining between them. There are 10 residues in the CDR3. Looked up from germline, CDR1 is SQVTM and CDR2 is ANQGSEA. The CDR3 sequence is CSVVRREQFF. CDR3 DNA sequence: TGCAGCGTTGTCCGACGAGAGCAGTTCTTC.

The chain links TRBV5-1 to TRBJ2-1, with TRBD2 identical over 8 bases. Germline-derived CDR1 and CDR2 are SGHRS and YFSETQ. J gave up 3 bases and V 2 bases, and 4 bases lay outside the gene matches. CDR3 size: 15 residues. The CDR3, as DNA: TGCGCCAGCAGCTTCAGCGGGGGTTACTACAATGAGCAGTTCTTC. Protein product: CASSFSGGYYNEQFF.

This sequence joins TRBV20-1 and TRBJ2-1, with 8 bases lining up with TRBD2. After removal of 6 bases from V and 6 bases from J, the junction contained 10 bases not matched to a gene. The germline V gene encodes CDR1 DFQATT and CDR2 SNEGSKA (reference sequence). This CDR3 comprises 14 residues. CDR3 sequence reads: CSARGASGSNEQFF. CDR3 sequence (DNA): TGCAGTGCCCGAGGGGCTAGCGGGTCCAATGAGCAGTTCTTC.

This clonotype was recorded a few times. The chain links TRBV28 to TRBJ1-5; TRBD1 agrees at 9 bases. Germline values: CDR1 MDHEN, CDR2 SYDVKM. Trimming took 1 base from V and 3 from J; bases not matched to a gene: 4. The CDR3 has 16 residues. CDR3: CASSLLGQGINQPQHF. CDR3 sequence (DNA): TGTGCCAGCAGTTTATTGGGACAGGGAATCAATCAGCCCCAGCATTTT.

This clonotype came up a few times. The chain couples TRBV29-1 to TRBJ2-7; 8 bases fit TRBD1. With 6 bases clipped from V and 6 bases from J, the junction kept 7 bases outside the gene matches. The CDR3 is made up of 12 amino acids. Germline V lookup: CDR1 SQVTM, CDR2 ANQGSEA. CDR3 coding DNA: TGCAGCGTGGGCCCAGGGGGCTCCGAGCAGTACTTC. It specifies CSVGPGGSEQYF.

Only one count was recorded for this clonotype. The genes are TRBV18 and TRBJ2-3; D may be TRBD2 (5 bases). Germline loops: CDR1 KGHSH, CDR2 LQKENI. V shed 3 bases and J shed 1 base, with 11 bases lying between them. The CDR3 has 15 residues. Here the CDR3 DNA reads TGTGCCAGCTCACCCACTAGAGTGGGCACAGATACGCAGTATTTT. It specifies CASSPTRVGTDTQYF.

V gene TRBV29-1 combines with J gene TRBJ2-1, with 9 bases identical to TRBD1. V lost 1 base to trimming and J lost 2 bases; unmatched junction nucleotides: 6. Looked up from germline, CDR1 is SQVTM and CDR2 is ANQGSEA. The CDR3 contains 16 residues. The CDR3 nucleotides are TGCAGCGTTGAAGTCCGGGGACAGGGACCCTACAATGAGCAGTTCTTC. Its protein product is CSVEVRGQGPYNEQFF.

This chain joins TRBV11-3 and TRBJ2-3; 15 bases match TRBD2. Germline V gene sequence: CDR1 SGHNT, CDR2 YENEEA. This CDR3 spans 18 amino acids. V trimming: 4 bases; J trimming: 5 bases; junction bases outside the gene matches: 10. The CDR3 reads CASSSPGLAGGPVDTQYF. The CDR3 DNA is TGTGCCAGCAGCTCCCCCGGACTAGCGGGGGGGCCCGTAGATACGCAGTATTTT.

J is TRBJ2-2 and V is TRBV9, with D maybe TRBD1 (6 bases). The CDR3 extends over 17 amino acids. V was clipped by 1 base and J by 1 base, with 14 bases between them. Germline values: CDR1 SGDLS, CDR2 YYNGEE. In nucleotides, the CDR3 is TGTGCCAGCAGCGTAAGGACAGAGCAGGAGAACACCGGGGAGCTGTTTTTT. Its translation is CASSVRTEQENTGELFF.

This rearrangement joins TRBV6-5 to TRBJ1-1; D is unclear. V dropped 1 base and J dropped 1 base, with 10 bases sitting between them. The CDR3 length is 15 residues. CDR1 is MNHEY, CDR2 SVGAGI, per germline. The CDR3 DNA is TGTGCCAGCAGTTACTTTGATCGGAGGAACACTGAAGCTTTCTTT. Protein product: CASSYFDRRNTEAFF.

In this sample, this clonotype turned up a few times. The CDR3 coding sequence is TGTGCCATCAGTGGGGGGACAGGAGGTGTTATGGATGTAGGAGAGACCCAGTACTTC. Translating it yields CAISGGTGGVMDVGETQYF. The gene calls are TRBV10-3 and TRBJ2-5, with 8 nucleotides matching TRBD1. The CDR3 extends over 19 amino acids. After removal of 4 bases from V and 4 bases from J, the junction contained 20 bases not matched to a gene. CDR1 and CDR2 (germline): ENHRY, SYGVKD.

This clonotype was counted a few times. V is TRBV7-9 and J is TRBJ1-1; 9 bases fit TRBD1. Germline V lookup: CDR1 SEHNR, CDR2 FQNEAQ (reference sequence). The CDR3 runs to 16 residues. J was trimmed by 0 bases and V by 4 bases; bases with no gene match: 6. CDR3 in amino acids: CASSYGQGRVNTEAFF. In nucleotides, the CDR3 is TGTGCCAGCAGCTACGGACAGGGGAGGGTGAACACTGAAGCTTTCTTT.

This chain uses TRBV2 with TRBJ2-5; 14 bases are shared with TRBD2. Trimming removed 7 bases from V and 5 bases from J; junction bases left unmatched: 6. The length of the CDR3 is 15 residues. Germline assignment: CDR1 SNHLY and CDR2 FYNNEI. CDR3 amino acids: CASNRLAGGLETQYF. CDR3 DNA: TGTGCCAGCAATCGACTAGCGGGGGGGCTGGAGACCCAGTACTTC.

The chain recombines TRBV10-3 with TRBJ1-1, with TRBD1 as a possible D gene (5 bases). The CDR3 spans 13 residues. Germline loops: CDR1 ENHRY, CDR2 SYGVKD. The germline V and J ends were trimmed by 7 bases and 0 bases, with 9 bases remaining between them. CDR3 amino acids: CAIKGPLNTEAFF. The CDR3 DNA follows: TGTGCCATCAAGGGACCGCTGAACACTGAAGCTTTCTTT.

The rearrangement links TRBV3-1 to TRBJ2-7; D unclear. V was trimmed by 2 bases and J by 3 bases, leaving 14 bases between them. From germline, CDR1 is LGHDT and CDR2 YNNKEL (reference sequence). The CDR3 covers 15 residues. The CDR3 protein is CASSQTPGPVYEQYF. The CDR3, as DNA: TGTGCCAGCAGCCAAACCCCTGGACCAGTCTACGAGCAGTACTTC.

The chain uses TRBV12-3 or TRBV12-4 and TRBJ1-5; possible D gene TRBD1, 6 bases. V was trimmed by 5 bases and J by 1 base, leaving 15 bases between them. The CDR3 is made up of 16 amino acids. The CDR3 sequence is CASSLAGGGSNQPQHF. CDR3 nucleotides: TGTGCCAGCAGTCTCGCCGGGGGCGGGAGCAATCAGCCCCAGCATTTT.